This TCR beta chain stems from a study of cytomegalovirus exposure and HLA in healthy donors. 13 Jbeta primers and 60 Vbeta primers were used for the PCR. Sequencing used immunoSEQ multiplex PCR; TCRdb keeps in-frame clones, though not all of them. The listing records 150,000 to 250,000 clones. Notes on this clone: What it binds is not known.

The CDR3 sequence is 13 residues long. Looked up from germline, CDR1 is SGHRS and CDR2 is YFSETQ. The ends lost 4 bases at V and 6 bases at J; junction bases unmatched: 4. General observations from the study: Reportedly, HLA-A and HLA-B alleles of most subjects were accurately predicted from TCR beta. Data from an earlier analysis indicated that most TCR beta V segments were productive either about 87% or about 30% of the time. Association of 17,000 or so TCR beta sequences with HLA alleles was found at 0.05 false discovery rate in a later analysis. Among TCR sequences, most were rare, though some public TCRs appeared in many donors.

The sample taken for sequencing was PBMCs. The V call is TRBV5-1, the J call TRBJ1-2; 9 bases agree with TRBD1. The receptor was isolated from a boy aged 5-17 years in good health and CMV-seronegative. The CDR3 loop is CASSAQGAHGYTF. The CDR3 DNA reads as TGCGCCAGCAGCGCACAGGGGGCGCATGGCTACACCTTC.